One and the same sample provided the 31 T cell receptor beta chains below, sequenced in a study of beta chain features in type 1 diabetes. General observations from the study: Moderately but significantly shorter TCRB CDR3s were found in Type 1 diabetes patients in all four CD4+ subsets.

Of the isolated RNA, all was reverse transcribed, and so the sequenced material was expressed TCRB transcripts. The protocol was immunoSEQ multiplex PCR, while the TCRdb copy is restricted to in-frame clones and leaves out a portion. Of roughly 700,000 clones listed, over 10% were seen once; the top ten hold approximately 0.021%. Their antigens are not known. Sequencing used naive CD4+ T cells from blood. The receptors derive from a young man with type 1 diabetes.

The gene calls are TRBV25-1 and TRBJ2-6; 7 bases are a match to TRBD1. V lost 2 bases and J lost 10; bases outside the gene matches: 8. The CDR3 is 15 amino acids. Germline loops: CDR1 MGHDK, CDR2 SYGVNS. CDR3 amino acids: CASSERDRLGNVLTF. CDR3 bases: TGTGCCAGCAGTGAAAGGGACAGACTGGGGAACGTCCTGACTTTC.

The rearrangement uses TRBV19 and TRBJ2-5; no clear D gene. The CDR3 runs to 15 residues. V was trimmed by 0 bases and J by 4 bases, leaving 12 bases between them. Germline CDR1 LNHDA, CDR2 SQIVND (reference sequence). The CDR3 DNA reads TGTGCCAGTAGTATAGATCTGTCTAGGACAGAGACCCAGTACTTC. Amino acids: CASSIDLSRTETQYF.

This clone was observed a few times. This chain connects TRBV11-2 to TRBJ2-2; TRBD1 is a possible D gene (5 bases). The CDR3 runs 14 residues. Germline V lookup: CDR1 SGHAT, CDR2 FQNNGV. The germline V and J ends were trimmed by 6 bases and 8 bases, with 16 bases remaining between them. CDR3 bases: TGTGCCAGCAGTCTCCAGGGATTTACAGGGGAGCTGTTTTTT. Its translation: CASSLQGFTGELFF.

This clone appeared a few times. The chain employs TRBV4-1 and TRBJ1-4; D is unclear. The CDR3 has 15 residues. V was shortened by 1 base and J by 8 bases, with 14 bases between the two germline ends. Germline V gene data show CDR1 as MGHRA and CDR2 as YSYEKL. CDR3 sequence (DNA): TGCGCCAGCAGCCAAGTGGGCAGTATCCAAGAAAAACTGTTTTTT. Protein sequence: CASSQVGSIQEKLFF.

J is TRBJ2-7 and V is TRBV13; 10 bases align to TRBD2. The J segment lost 1 base and the V segment lost 6 bases, leaving 15 bases of the junction unmatched. CDR3 length: 18 residues. CDR1 is PRHDT and CDR2 is FYEKMQ in the germline V gene (reference sequence). The CDR3 sequence: CASRLEIAGGTPSYEQYF. The CDR3 region has the DNA TGTGCCAGCAGGCTAGAAATAGCGGGGGGTACGCCATCCTACGAGCAGTACTTC.

This clone was observed once. The chain joins TRBV7-6 to TRBJ1-1, with D perhaps matching TRBD1 (6 bases). Trimming pared 4 bases from V and 0 bases from J, leaving 9 bases between. The CDR3 length is 14 residues. Germline V lookup: CDR1 SGHVS, CDR2 FNYEAQ. The CDR3 spells CASSSTGMNTEAFF. The CDR3 bases are TGTGCCAGCAGCTCCACAGGGATGAACACTGAAGCTTTCTTT.

The chain links TRBV19 to TRBJ2-7, with D perhaps matching TRBD1 (5 bases). The CDR3 spans 13 residues. Germline V gene lookup returns CDR1 LNHDA and CDR2 SQIVND (reference sequence). V dropped 10 bases and J dropped 1 base, with 14 bases sitting between them. This CDR3 reads CATETATSYEQYF. DNA for the CDR3: TGTGCCACCGAGACAGCAACTTCCTACGAGCAGTACTTC.

This clone has more than one count but fewer than ten. The chain is built from TRBV19 and TRBJ2-5; TRBD1 aligns across 8 bases. Germline V gene lookup returns CDR1 LNHDA and CDR2 SQIVND (reference sequence). This CDR3 is built from 15 residues. Trimming removed 3 bases from V and 1 base from J; junction bases left unmatched: 4. The DNA for the CDR3 is TGTGCCAGTAGTATCGACAGGGGTTTCCAAGAGACCCAGTACTTC. The encoded protein is CASSIDRGFQETQYF.

This chain connects TRBV6-5 to TRBJ2-5; 7 positions match TRBD2. In germline, CDR1 is MNHEY, CDR2 SVGAGI. The CDR3 sequence is 16 residues long. The V segment lost 4 bases and the J segment 2 bases; nucleotides outside the gene matches: 10. CDR3 bases: TGTGCCAGCAGTTCCTCTAGCGGCCAGCCTCAAGAGACCCAGTACTTC. Translating it yields CASSSSSGQPQETQYF.

The chain carries TRBV29-1 and TRBJ2-1, with D possibly being TRBD2 (5 bases). Germline V gives CDR1 SQVTM, CDR2 ANQGSEA. The V end was cut by 7 bases, the J end by 0 bases, with 13 bases between. CDR3 length: 14 residues. The CDR3 loop reads CSGFMGSSYNEQFF. CDR3 DNA sequence: TGCAGCGGGTTTATGGGGAGCTCCTACAATGAGCAGTTCTTC.

This clone came up a few times. The chain links TRBV10-3 to TRBJ1-1, with 12 bases aligning to TRBD1. Trimming cost V 2 bases and J 3 bases; bases outside gene matches: 4. The CDR3 loop spans 16 amino acids. From germline, CDR1 is ENHRY and CDR2 SYGVKD. The CDR3 sequence is CAISEPGQGADTEAFF. Here the CDR3 DNA reads TGTGCCATCAGTGAGCCGGGACAGGGGGCAGACACTGAAGCTTTCTTT.

This clone was counted only a few times. This chain connects TRBV14 to TRBJ2-1; D gene uncertain. V gave up 4 bases and J gave up 8 bases, with 9 bases separating them. Per germline, CDR1 SGHDN and CDR2 FVKESK. The CDR3 is made up of 12 amino acids. DNA of the CDR3: TGTGCCAGCAGCCGCCTGATGGATGAGCAGTTCTTC. Translated: CASSRLMDEQFF.

This clone has more than one count but fewer than ten. V and J are TRBV18 and TRBJ2-1; 12 nucleotides agree with TRBD2. The CDR3 contains 16 residues. The V and J ends lost 3 bases and 7 bases, in that order; junction bases with no gene match: 7. The germline V gene has CDR1 KGHSH and CDR2 LQKENI. The CDR3 protein is CASSPALAGGRNEQFF. In DNA, the CDR3 is TGTGCCAGCTCACCTGCACTAGCGGGGGGTCGAAATGAGCAGTTCTTC.

V and J are TRBV30 and TRBJ1-1; 9 bases align to TRBD1. The germline gives CDR1 GTSNPN, CDR2 SVGIG (reference sequence). This CDR3 is built from 15 residues. With V trimmed by 3 bases and J by 4 bases, 9 bases remained unmatched. The CDR3 reads CAWRGQGGSGTEAFF. The CDR3 DNA reads as TGTGCCTGGAGGGGACAGGGAGGTTCCGGCACTGAAGCTTTCTTT. Full variable domain (outside the CDR3, taken from reference TRBV30 and TRBJ1-1): SQTIHQWPATLVQPVGSPLSLECTVEGTSNPNLYWYRQAAGRGLQLLFYSVGIGQISSEVPQNLSASRPQDRQFILSSKKLLLSDSGFYLCAWRGQGGSGTEAFFGQGTRLTVV.

This sequence joins TRBV2 and TRBJ1-1; weak D call: TRBD1 (5 bases). V shed 7 bases and J shed 5 bases, with 8 bases lying between them. The CDR3 consists of 11 residues. Per the germline V gene, CDR1 is SNHLY and CDR2 is FYNNEI. The CDR3, as DNA: TGTGCCAGCACCGGACATACTGAAGCTTTCTTT. It is translated as CASTGHTEAFF.

This clone was picked up a small number of times. The chain employs TRBV6-1 and TRBJ2-7, with TRBD1 identical over 10 bases. The trim removed 7 bases at V and 5 bases at J, leaving 8 bases unmatched. This CDR3 spans 14 amino acids. Germline V gene sequence: CDR1 MNHNS, CDR2 SASEGT. The CDR3 nucleotides read TGTGCCAGCATGAGAGGGACAGGGGTCGACGAGCAGTACTTC. It yields the protein CASMRGTGVDEQYF.

The chain has TRBV6-5 and TRBJ2-3, with D maybe TRBD2 (6 bases). V was cut by 7 bases and J by 2 bases, with 10 bases left in between. The length of the CDR3 is 13 residues. Germline CDR1 is MNHEY and CDR2 is SVGAGI. CDR3 bases: TGTGCCAGCAAGGAGGGCCTCACAGATACGCAGTATTTT. This gives the protein CASKEGLTDTQYF.

Notes on this clone: Other DNA sequences within the sample encode an identical CDR3. The J gene is TRBJ2-3, the V gene TRBV5-1, with TRBD2 identical over 13 bases. The germline V gene has CDR1 SGHRS and CDR2 YFSETQ. CDR3 size: 15 residues. V lost 2 bases to trimming and J lost 3 bases; unmatched junction nucleotides: 0. CDR3 bases: TGCGCCAGCAGCTTACTAGCGGGGGGGACAGATACGCAGTATTTT. It codes for CASSLLAGGTDTQYF.

The J gene is TRBJ2-3, the V gene TRBV13; 7 bases fit TRBD2. Per the germline V gene, CDR1 is PRHDT and CDR2 is FYEKMQ (reference sequence). CDR3 length equals 14 residues. J was trimmed by 2 bases and V by 3 bases; bases with no gene match: 2. As DNA, the CDR3 is TGTGCCAGCAGCTTCAGCGGGGCCACAGATACGCAGTATTTT. It translates to CASSFSGATDTQYF. Combining the CDR3 with reference TRBV13 and TRBJ2-3 gives the whole variable domain AAGVIQSPRHLIKEKRETATLKCYPIPRHDTVYWYQQGPGQDPQFLISFYEKMQSDKGSIPDRFSAQQFSDYHSELNMSSLELGDSALYFCASSFSGATDTQYFGPGTRLTVL.

V and J are TRBV25-1 and TRBJ2-7; 9 bases align to TRBD2. The CDR3 runs to 18 residues. V trimming: 5 bases; J trimming: 0 bases; junction bases outside the gene matches: 14. CDR1 and CDR2 from the germline V gene are MGHDK and SYGVNS. CDR3 nucleotides: TGTGCCAGCAGTAAGTCGGGGGGACTTAGCGGGAGCTCCTACGAGCAGTACTTC. Amino acid sequence: CASSKSGGLSGSSYEQYF.

V is TRBV4-1 and J is TRBJ1-4, with D possibly matching TRBD1 (5 bases). Trimming stripped 2 bases from V and 5 bases from J, with 18 bases between. Germline CDR1 and CDR2: MGHRA and YSYEKL. This CDR3 is built from 17 residues. CDR3 loop: CASSQNAMTVGNEKLFF. CDR3 bases: TGCGCCAGCAGCCAAAATGCAATGACAGTGGGCAATGAAAAACTGTTTTTT.

This chain links TRBV6-5 with TRBJ1-1; D remains ambiguous. Trimming removed 5 bases at V and 0 bases at J, with 13 bases between. The length of the CDR3 is 15 residues. Germline CDR1 reads MNHEY; CDR2 reads SVGAGI. The CDR3 coding sequence is TGTGCCAGCAGTAATATCGGACCAATGAACACTGAAGCTTTCTTT. It translates to CASSNIGPMNTEAFF.

This clone was observed a few times. The CDR3, as DNA: TGTGCCAGTAAAAGGGCAGCTACCTATGGCTACACCTTC. Translation: CASKRAATYGYTF. This rearrangement joins TRBV19 to TRBJ1-2; no definite D call. From germline, CDR1 is LNHDA and CDR2 SQIVND (reference sequence). This CDR3 is 13 amino acids long. The V end lost 7 bases, the J end lost 4 bases, and 13 bases lay between the germline ends.

V gene TRBV5-1 combines with J gene TRBJ2-7; D assignment may be TRBD1 or TRBD2 (5 bases each). Trimming pared 4 bases from V and 3 bases from J, leaving 14 bases between. Germline loops: CDR1 SGHRS, CDR2 YFSETQ. This CDR3 comprises 14 residues. CDR3 in DNA: TGCGCCAGCAGCGAGGGACCCAGCAACTACGAGCAGTACTTC. Amino acid sequence: CASSEGPSNYEQYF.

This chain connects TRBV19 to TRBJ2-1; TRBD2 aligns across 8 bases. CDR1 is LNHDA and CDR2 is SQIVND in the germline V gene (reference sequence). This CDR3 has 16 residues. V trimming: 4 bases; J trimming: 5 bases; junction bases outside the gene matches: 10. The DNA for the CDR3 is TGTGCCAGTAGTACCCCCTCGGGGGGGCTTAACAATGAGCAGTTCTTC. Protein sequence: CASSTPSGGLNNEQFF.

The chain links TRBV18 to TRBJ1-2; D is ambiguous. The CDR3 runs to 16 residues. Trimming stripped 5 bases from V and 10 bases from J, with 26 bases between. CDR1 is KGHSH and CDR2 is LQKENI in the germline V gene. The CDR3, as DNA: TGTGCCAGCTCAGCCTCCATGGACGGATCCGGCTCCCACTACACCTTC. Protein sequence: CASSASMDGSGSHYTF.

This clone has a handful of counts. The V and J genes are TRBV30 and TRBJ2-7, with a tentative D call TRBD1 (6 bases). CDR1 and CDR2 from the germline V gene are GTSNPN and SVGIG (reference sequence). Trimming took off 8 bases at V and 3 bases at J, with 20 bases between the two ends. The CDR3 is made up of 14 amino acids. The CDR3: CAQRTDSLGYEQYF. The CDR3 DNA sequence: TGTGCCCAGAGGACAGACTCACTGGGCTACGAGCAGTACTTC.

This sequence joins TRBV10-1 and TRBJ2-5, with D possibly matching TRBD2 (6 bases). The germline CDR1 and CDR2 sequences are WNHNN and SYGVQD (reference sequence). Between the trimmed V and J ends, which lost 5 bases and 3 bases, there was a span of 13 bases. This CDR3 has 14 residues. This chain's CDR3 is CASSPGGEKETQYF. CDR3 nucleotides: TGCGCCAGCAGTCCCGGAGGGGAAAAAGAGACCCAGTACTTC.

This clone came up a few times. V gene TRBV5-1 combines with J gene TRBJ2-1; TRBD2 matches at 9 bases. V lost 8 bases to trimming and J lost 0 bases; unmatched junction nucleotides: 6. The CDR3 is 15 amino acids. Germline loops: CDR1 SGHRS, CDR2 YFSETQ. CDR3 sequence reads: CASLDSGSSYNEQFF. The CDR3 DNA sequence: TGCGCCAGTCTTGATAGCGGGAGCTCCTACAATGAGCAGTTCTTC.

The rearrangement joins TRBV5-1 to TRBJ1-1, with D perhaps matching TRBD1 (6 bases). This CDR3 region has 13 residues. Germline V CDR1 and CDR2: SGHRS, YFSETQ. V lost 4 bases and J lost 2, with 9 bases in between. CDR3: CASSPDSNTEAFF. The CDR3 DNA sequence: TGCGCCAGCAGCCCGGACAGTAACACTGAAGCTTTCTTT.

The genes are TRBV18 and TRBJ2-7; TRBD1 is a possible D gene (6 bases). With 3 bases removed from V and 4 bases from J, the gap between germline ends came to 13 bases. The CDR3 sequence is 14 residues long. Per germline, CDR1 KGHSH and CDR2 LQKENI. In nucleotides, the CDR3 is TGTGCCAGCTCACCTACGCTAGGGGGTTACGAGCAGTACTTC. This codes for CASSPTLGGYEQYF.